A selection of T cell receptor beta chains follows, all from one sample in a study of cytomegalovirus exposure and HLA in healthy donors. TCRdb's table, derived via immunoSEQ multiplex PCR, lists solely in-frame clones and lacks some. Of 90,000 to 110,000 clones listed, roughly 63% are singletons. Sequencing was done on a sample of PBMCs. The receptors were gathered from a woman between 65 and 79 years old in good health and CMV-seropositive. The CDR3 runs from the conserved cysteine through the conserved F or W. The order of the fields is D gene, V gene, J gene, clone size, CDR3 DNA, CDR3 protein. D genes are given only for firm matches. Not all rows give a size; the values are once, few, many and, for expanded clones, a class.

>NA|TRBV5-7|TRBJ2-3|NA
TGTGCCAGCAGTAATAGACAGATCACAGATACGCAGTATTTT
CASSNRQITDTQYF
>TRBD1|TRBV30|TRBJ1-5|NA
TGTGCCTGGAGTACAGGGGAAAATCAGCCCCAGCATTTT
CAWSTGENQPQHF
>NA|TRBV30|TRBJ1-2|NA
TGTGCCTGGACGCGGGCCAACTATGGCTACACCTTC
CAWTRANYGYTF
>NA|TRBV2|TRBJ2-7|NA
TGTGCCAGCGGCCAGCCGGGAGTTCTCGACGAGCAGTACTTC
CASGQPGVLDEQYF
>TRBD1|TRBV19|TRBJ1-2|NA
TGTGCCAGTAGTATAGGGCTGGCACAGGGGTCTGGCTACACCTTC
CASSIGLAQGSGYTF
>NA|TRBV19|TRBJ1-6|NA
TGTGCCAGTAATCTACAGGGTTATAATTCACCCCTCCACTTT
CASNLQGYNSPLHF
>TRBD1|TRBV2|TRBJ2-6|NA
TGTGCCAGCAGTGGCCAGGGGGTGGCCGGGGCCAACGTCCTGACTTTC
CASSGQGVAGANVLTF
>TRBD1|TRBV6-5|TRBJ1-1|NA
TGTGCCAGCAGTTACCTTCAGGGGGGGAACACTGAAGCTTTCTTT
CASSYLQGGNTEAFF
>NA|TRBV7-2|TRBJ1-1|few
TGTGCCAGCAGCTTGATGCAGGGCCTCTCGGCTTTCTTT
CASSLMQGLSAFF
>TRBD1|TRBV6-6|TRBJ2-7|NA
TGTGCCAGCAACGAACTTACGGGACAGGGCTCCTACGAGCAGTACTTC
CASNELTGQGSYEQYF
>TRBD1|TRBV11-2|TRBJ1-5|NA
TGTGCCAGCAGCTCACAGGGGGTCCAGCATTTT
CASSSQGVQHF
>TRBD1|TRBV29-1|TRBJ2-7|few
TGCAGCGTTATAACGACAGGGGGGGACGAGCAGTACTTC
CSVITTGGDEQYF
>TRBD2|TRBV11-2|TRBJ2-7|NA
TGTGCCAGCAGACCCGGGGGGGCCCAGTACGAGCAGTACTTC
CASRPGGAQYEQYF
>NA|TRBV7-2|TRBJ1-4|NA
TGTGCCAGCAGCTTATCGGTCGCCGAATTTAATGAAAAACTGTTTTTT
CASSLSVAEFNEKLFF
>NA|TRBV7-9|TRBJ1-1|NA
TGTGCCAGCAGCTTATCTATGATTGGGAGTGGGACTGAAGCTTTCTTT
CASSLSMIGSGTEAFF
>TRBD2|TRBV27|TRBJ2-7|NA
TGTGCCAGCAGTCCGGGGACTAGCGGCTACGAGCAGTACTTC
CASSPGTSGYEQYF
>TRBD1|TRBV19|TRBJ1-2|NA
TGTGCCAGTAGAGAGACAGGGGCAGCTAACTATGGCTACACCTTC
CASRETGAANYGYTF
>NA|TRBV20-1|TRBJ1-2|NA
TGCAGTCTGGCGGGCAACTATGGCTACACCTTC
CSLAGNYGYTF
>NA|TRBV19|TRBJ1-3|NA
TGTGCCAGTACCTCCTCAGGGCTCCCTGGAAACACCATATATTTT
CASTSSGLPGNTIYF
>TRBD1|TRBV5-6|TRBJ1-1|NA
TGTGCCAGCAGCCCCGGTGGTGGGACAGGGAACACTGAAGCTTTCTTT
CASSPGGGTGNTEAFF
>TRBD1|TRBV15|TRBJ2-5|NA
TGTGCCACCAGCAGAGTAGGGGACAGAGAGACCCAGTACTTC
CATSRVGDRETQYF
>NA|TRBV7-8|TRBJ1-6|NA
TGTGCCAGCACGGTCGGGGGACGCCCTACGGAATTTTCACCCCTCCACTTT
CASTVGGRPTEFSPLHF
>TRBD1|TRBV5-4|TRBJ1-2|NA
TGTGCCAGCACCGCGGACAGGGGGCTGGGGGGAGGCTACACCTTC
CASTADRGLGGGYTF
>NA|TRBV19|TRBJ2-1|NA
TGTGCCAGTAGTATAGTTTGGAGGGGGCAGAGGAATGGGCAGTTCTTC
CASSIVWRGQRNGQFF